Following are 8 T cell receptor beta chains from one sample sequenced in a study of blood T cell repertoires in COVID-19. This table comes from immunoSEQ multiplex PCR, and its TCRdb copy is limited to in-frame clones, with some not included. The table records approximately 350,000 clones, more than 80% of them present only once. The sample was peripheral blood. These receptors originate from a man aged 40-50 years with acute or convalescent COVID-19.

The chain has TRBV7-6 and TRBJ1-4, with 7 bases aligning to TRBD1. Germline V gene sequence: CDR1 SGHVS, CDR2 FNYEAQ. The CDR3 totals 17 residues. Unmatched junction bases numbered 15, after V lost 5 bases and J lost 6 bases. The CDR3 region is CASSLQGTGVADEKLFF. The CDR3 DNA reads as TGTGCCAGCAGCCTTCAGGGCACAGGGGTGGCGGATGAAAAACTGTTTTTT.

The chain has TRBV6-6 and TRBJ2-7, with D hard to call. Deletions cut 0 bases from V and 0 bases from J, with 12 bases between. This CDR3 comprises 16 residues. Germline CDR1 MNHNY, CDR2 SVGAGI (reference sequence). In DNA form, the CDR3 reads TGTGCCAGCAGTTACTCCCTCGGTCCGGGCTCCTACGAGCAGTACTTC. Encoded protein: CASSYSLGPGSYEQYF.

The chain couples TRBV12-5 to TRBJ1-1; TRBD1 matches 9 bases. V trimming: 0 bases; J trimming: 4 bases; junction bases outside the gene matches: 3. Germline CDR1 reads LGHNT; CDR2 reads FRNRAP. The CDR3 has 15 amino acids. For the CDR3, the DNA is TGTGCTAGTGGTTTGGTGACAGGGGGGACCACTGAAGCTTTCTTT. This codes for CASGLVTGGTTEAFF.

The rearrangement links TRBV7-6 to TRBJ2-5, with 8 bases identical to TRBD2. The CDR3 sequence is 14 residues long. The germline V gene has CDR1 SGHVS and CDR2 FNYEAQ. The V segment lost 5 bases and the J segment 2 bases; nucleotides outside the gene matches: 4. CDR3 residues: CASSPGGGQETQYF. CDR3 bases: TGTGCCAGCAGCCCCGGGGGGGGACAAGAGACCCAGTACTTC. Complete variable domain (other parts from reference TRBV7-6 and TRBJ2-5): GAGVSQSPRYKVTKRGQDVALRCDPISGHVSLYWYRQALGQGPEFLTYFNYEAQQDKSGLPNDRFSAERPEGSISTLTIQRTEQRDSAMYRCASSPGGGQETQYFGPGTRLLVL.

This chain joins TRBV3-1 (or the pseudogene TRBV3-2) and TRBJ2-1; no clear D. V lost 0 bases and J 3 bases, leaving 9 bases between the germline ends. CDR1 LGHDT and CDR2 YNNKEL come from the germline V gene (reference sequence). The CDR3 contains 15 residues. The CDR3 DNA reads TGTGCCAGCAGCCAAGATACAGTTAGCTACAATGAGCAGTTCTTC. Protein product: CASSQDTVSYNEQFF.

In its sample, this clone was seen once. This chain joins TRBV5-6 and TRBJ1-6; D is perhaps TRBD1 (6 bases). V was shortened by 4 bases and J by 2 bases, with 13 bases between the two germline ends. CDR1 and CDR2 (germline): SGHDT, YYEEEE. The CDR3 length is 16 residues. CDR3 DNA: TGTGCCAGCAGCCTTCAACAGGGTACCTATAATTCACCCCTCCACTTT. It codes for CASSLQQGTYNSPLHF.

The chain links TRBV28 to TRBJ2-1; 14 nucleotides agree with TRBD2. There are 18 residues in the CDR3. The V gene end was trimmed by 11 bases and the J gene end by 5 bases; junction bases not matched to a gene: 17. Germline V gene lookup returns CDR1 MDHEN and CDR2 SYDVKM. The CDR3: CAVVGGLAGEEFDNEQFF. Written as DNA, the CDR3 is TGTGCCGTAGTGGGGGGACTAGCGGGAGAAGAATTTGACAATGAGCAGTTCTTC.

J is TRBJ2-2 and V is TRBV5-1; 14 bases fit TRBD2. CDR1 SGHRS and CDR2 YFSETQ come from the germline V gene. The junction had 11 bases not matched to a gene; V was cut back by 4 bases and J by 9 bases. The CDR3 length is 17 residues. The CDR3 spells CASSIGLAGGTHRELFF. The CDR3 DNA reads TGCGCCAGCAGCATAGGACTAGCGGGAGGAACCCACCGGGAGCTGTTTTTT.